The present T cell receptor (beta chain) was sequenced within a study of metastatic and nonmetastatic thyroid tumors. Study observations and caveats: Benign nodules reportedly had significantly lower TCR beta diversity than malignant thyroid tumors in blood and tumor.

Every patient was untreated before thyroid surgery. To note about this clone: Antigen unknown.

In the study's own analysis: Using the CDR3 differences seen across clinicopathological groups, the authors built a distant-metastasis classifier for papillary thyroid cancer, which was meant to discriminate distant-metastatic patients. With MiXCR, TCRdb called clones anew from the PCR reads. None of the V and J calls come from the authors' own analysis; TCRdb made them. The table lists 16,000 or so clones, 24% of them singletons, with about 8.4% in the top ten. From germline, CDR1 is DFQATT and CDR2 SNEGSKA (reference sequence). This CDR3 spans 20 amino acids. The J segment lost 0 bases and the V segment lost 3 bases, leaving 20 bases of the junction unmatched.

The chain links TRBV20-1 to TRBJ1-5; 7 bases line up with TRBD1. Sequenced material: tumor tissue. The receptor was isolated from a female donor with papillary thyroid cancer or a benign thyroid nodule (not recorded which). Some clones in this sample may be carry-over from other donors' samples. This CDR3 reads CSASPSKGGSTPYSNQPQHF. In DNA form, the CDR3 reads TGCAGTGCTAGCCCCTCAAAAGGGGGCTCAACACCATATAGCAATCAGCCCCAGCATTTT.